What follows are 27 T cell receptor beta chains derived from one specimen sequenced in a study of blood T cells in healthy people across ages. The use of a sample-barcoded 5' primer and a J-beta primer mix characterized a second PCR of roughly 6 to 11 cycles. TCRdb re-called the 5' RACE reads with MiXCR, one entry per CDR3 protein. The repertoire consists of around 1.5 million distinct CDR3 sequences, with around 36% occurring once and the leading ten covering 10% to 12%. Sequenced: blood. The receptor source for this set is a young woman in good health.

V is TRBV10-3 and J is TRBJ1-3; D possibly corresponds to TRBD1 (5 bases). With 2 bases removed from V and 4 bases from J, the gap between germline ends came to 9 bases. The CDR3 is 14 amino acids. The germline V gene encodes CDR1 ENHRY and CDR2 SYGVKD. CDR3 protein: CAISEQGPGNTIYF. DNA for the CDR3: TGTGCCATCAGTGAGCAGGGCCCCGGAAACACCATATATTTT.

In its sample, this clonotype was seen many times. This chain connects TRBV10-3 to TRBJ2-5, with D hard to call. Germline loops: CDR1 ENHRY, CDR2 SYGVKD. The CDR3 extends over 13 amino acids. Trimming took off 6 bases at V and 1 base at J, with 9 bases between the two ends. The DNA of the CDR3 is TGTGCCATCAGCCAGGACGGCCAAGAGACCCAGTACTTC. The encoded protein is CAISQDGQETQYF.

This chain links TRBV5-1 with TRBJ2-3; possible D gene TRBD1, 6 bases. This CDR3 contains 14 residues. The germline V gene encodes CDR1 SGHRS and CDR2 YFSETQ. Trimming removed 3 bases at V and 2 bases at J, with 10 bases between. CDR3 bases: TGCGCCAGCAGCTCCGGACAGCCCACAGATACGCAGTATTTT. The encoded protein is CASSSGQPTDTQYF.

The chain couples TRBV14 to TRBJ2-2; 8 bases are shared with TRBD1. V dropped 2 bases and J dropped 4; count of bases not matched to a gene: 3. This CDR3 contains 15 residues. The V gene's germline CDR1 is SGHDN and CDR2 FVKESK. The CDR3 reads CASSQWDRSTGELFF. As DNA, the CDR3 is TGTGCCAGCAGCCAATGGGACAGGTCCACCGGGGAGCTGTTTTTT.

This chain connects TRBV20-1 to TRBJ2-3, with D uncertain. Trimming stripped 6 bases from V and 4 bases from J, with 17 bases between. Germline V lookup: CDR1 DFQATT, CDR2 SNEGSKA (reference sequence). The CDR3 is 14 residues long. The CDR3 reads CSATGPRAADTQYF. CDR3 DNA sequence: TGCAGTGCAACCGGGCCTAGGGCGGCAGATACGCAGTATTTT.

This clonotype was seen a handful of times. The V gene is TRBV28, the J gene TRBJ2-1; D might be TRBD1 (6 bases). The length of the CDR3 is 16 residues. In germline, CDR1 is MDHEN, CDR2 SYDVKM. V lost 5 bases and J 2 bases, leaving 16 bases between the germline ends. CDR3 in amino acids: CASSPARQEPYNEQFF. The CDR3 bases are TGTGCCAGCAGTCCTGCCAGACAGGAACCCTACAATGAGCAGTTCTTC.

This clonotype was observed a handful of times. The chain links TRBV6-4 to TRBJ2-1; D ambiguous. The CDR3 length is 15 residues. Germline assignment: CDR1 MRHNA and CDR2 SNTAGT. Trimming left V 2 bases short and J 0 bases short, with 8 bases between. This CDR3 reads CASSDGTHSYNEQFF. CDR3 bases: TGTGCCAGCAGTGACGGAACTCACTCCTACAATGAGCAGTTCTTC.

The chain joins TRBV3-1 to TRBJ2-5; 10 bases align to TRBD2. Trimming removed 1 base from V and 5 bases from J; junction bases left unmatched: 7. The CDR3 length is 16 residues. The germline V gene has CDR1 LGHDT and CDR2 YNNKEL (reference sequence). CDR3 protein: CASSQGVAGGRETQYF. The CDR3 DNA sequence: TGTGCCAGCAGCCAAGGGGTAGCGGGGGGCCGGGAGACCCAGTACTTC.

The V gene is TRBV10-3, the J gene TRBJ2-7; TRBD1 matches 8 bases. This CDR3 is 15 amino acids long. Germline-derived CDR1 and CDR2 are ENHRY and SYGVKD. V shed 2 bases, J shed 5 bases, and the junction held 8 bases outside the gene matches. The CDR3 nucleotides read TGTGCCATCAGTGAGCCGGACAGGGTTTATAACGAGCAGTACTTC. Translating gives CAISEPDRVYNEQYF.

This clonotype was counted at least ten times. The chain employs TRBV6-5 and TRBJ2-7, with D possibly called TRBD1 or TRBD2 (6 bases each). The germline V and J ends were trimmed by 7 bases and 6 bases, with 16 bases remaining between them. The CDR3 sequence is 13 residues long. Per germline, CDR1 MNHEY and CDR2 SVGAGI. CDR3 protein: CASTPGAASEQYF. For the CDR3, the DNA is TGTGCCAGCACACCGGGGGCGGCTTCCGAGCAGTACTTC.

The CDR3 sequence: CASSLEWKGHEQYF. CDR3 in DNA: TGCGCCAGCAGCTTGGAATGGAAGGGCCACGAGCAGTACTTC. This chain connects TRBV5-1 to TRBJ2-7, with D uncertain. This CDR3 contains 14 residues. Between the trimmed V and J ends, which lost 0 bases and 5 bases, there was a span of 12 bases. Germline lookup yields CDR1 SGHRS and CDR2 YFSETQ. Based on the CDR3 plus reference TRBV5-1 and TRBJ2-7, the full variable domain is KAGVTQTPRYLIKTRGQQVTLSCSPISGHRSVSWYQQTPGQGLQFLFEYFSETQRNKGNFPGRFSGRQFSNSRSEMNVSTLELGDSALYLCASSLEWKGHEQYFGPGTRLTVT.

This chain links TRBV28 with TRBJ2-7, with D tentatively TRBD1 (5 bases). V lost 7 bases to trimming and J lost 1 base, with 20 bases between them. The CDR3 runs 16 residues. Germline values: CDR1 MDHEN, CDR2 SYDVKM. In nucleotides, the CDR3 is TGTGCCAGCAAATCGTCCAGGGATTCCAGATCCTACGAGCAGTACTTC. Its translation: CASKSSRDSRSYEQYF.

This clonotype was counted only a few times. V and J are TRBV27 and TRBJ2-7; the match to TRBD1 covers 7 bases. The CDR3 loop spans 14 amino acids. V trimming: 4 bases; J trimming: 2 bases; junction bases outside the gene matches: 5. Germline values: CDR1 MNHEY, CDR2 SMNVEV (reference sequence). This CDR3 reads CASSSQGNTYEQYF. The DNA of the CDR3 is TGTGCCAGCAGTTCACAGGGGAATACCTACGAGCAGTACTTC.

This clonotype was detected a few times. This chain connects TRBV6-1 to TRBJ2-7, with D perhaps TRBD1 (7 bases). The CDR3 totals 14 residues. Germline CDR1 is MNHNS and CDR2 is SASEGT. Trimming removed 8 bases from V and 7 bases from J, with 21 bases in between. This CDR3 is CASSDPGGLVEQYF. The CDR3 coding sequence is TGTGCCAGCTCCGACCCAGGGGGGCTTGTAGAGCAGTACTTC.

This clonotype has more than one count but fewer than ten. The chain couples TRBV28 to TRBJ2-3, with 8 bases fitting TRBD2. The CDR3 runs to 16 residues. Germline assignment: CDR1 MDHEN and CDR2 SYDVKM. J was trimmed by 0 bases and V by 4 bases; bases with no gene match: 6. The CDR3: CASSSPGGASTDTQYF. The CDR3 DNA sequence: TGTGCCAGCAGTTCCCCCGGGGGGGCTAGCACAGATACGCAGTATTTT.

This clonotype has ten or more counts. The V gene is TRBV29-1, the J gene TRBJ2-7, with 10 positions matching TRBD2. Germline CDR1 and CDR2: SQVTM and ANQGSEA. V dropped 7 bases and J dropped 2; count of bases not matched to a gene: 8. This CDR3 has 14 amino acids. The CDR3 DNA sequence: TGCAGCGCCCAGGGGACTAGCGAACCCTACGAGCAGTACTTC. It codes for CSAQGTSEPYEQYF.

This clonotype was counted once. The chain has TRBV7-9 and TRBJ2-1; 13 bases map to TRBD2. The length of the CDR3 is 19 residues. Per germline, CDR1 SEHNR and CDR2 FQNEAQ (reference sequence). Unmatched junction bases numbered 5, after V lost 0 bases and J lost 0 bases. The chain's CDR3 is CASSLARLAGGRSYNEQFF. CDR3 nucleotides: TGTGCCAGCAGCTTAGCGCGACTAGCGGGAGGCCGCTCCTACAATGAGCAGTTCTTC.

V is TRBV7-3 and J is TRBJ1-1; TRBD1 agrees at 9 bases. Germline V gene data show CDR1 as SGHTA and CDR2 as FQGTGA. The V gene end was trimmed by 5 bases and the J gene end by 2 bases; junction bases not matched to a gene: 6. The CDR3 spans 15 residues. This CDR3 reads CASSTGTGYNTEAFF. In DNA form, the CDR3 reads TGTGCCAGCAGCACCGGGACAGGGTACAACACTGAAGCTTTCTTT.

This clonotype was counted once. V gene TRBV27 combines with J gene TRBJ2-3, with D possibly TRBD2 on 6 matching bases. Germline values: CDR1 MNHEY, CDR2 SMNVEV (reference sequence). The CDR3 has 15 residues. The V end was cut by 10 bases, the J end by 4 bases, with 21 bases between. The DNA for the CDR3 is TGTGCCAACAGCCTCACTAGCCCCCTAGCAGATACGCAGTATTTT. Translated: CANSLTSPLADTQYF.

This chain links TRBV7-9 with TRBJ2-7; 10 bases line up with TRBD2. Losses at the gene ends were 5 bases for V and 3 bases for J; bases not matched to a gene: 10. The CDR3 runs 16 residues. CDR1 and CDR2 from the germline V gene are SEHNR and FQNEAQ (reference sequence). CDR3 protein: CASSPYRGLADYEQYF. CDR3 nucleotides: TGTGCCAGCAGCCCCTACCGTGGACTAGCGGACTACGAGCAGTACTTC.

This chain links TRBV5-1 with TRBJ2-6; D not resolved. V dropped 2 bases and J dropped 4 bases, with 13 bases sitting between them. Germline V gene sequence: CDR1 SGHRS, CDR2 YFSETQ. The CDR3 sequence is 16 residues long. The CDR3 nucleotides read TGCGCCAGCAGCTTTCTCCCGCTCGCGGGGGCCAACGTCCTGACTTTC. Translated: CASSFLPLAGANVLTF. Complete variable domain (other parts from reference TRBV5-1 and TRBJ2-6): KAGVTQTPRYLIKTRGQQVTLSCSPISGHRSVSWYQQTPGQGLQFLFEYFSETQRNKGNFPGRFSGRQFSNSRSEMNVSTLELGDSALYLCASSFLPLAGANVLTFGAGSRLTVL.

The chain links TRBV29-1 to TRBJ2-7; D tentatively reads TRBD1 or TRBD2 (5 bases each). Deletions cut 4 bases from V and 3 bases from J, with 25 bases between. The germline V gene has CDR1 SQVTM and CDR2 ANQGSEA. The CDR3 has 17 residues. This CDR3 reads CSVGNQNPGRFRYEQYF. For the CDR3, the DNA is TGCAGCGTTGGAAACCAGAACCCGGGACGGTTCCGCTACGAGCAGTACTTC.

Only a few counts were recorded for this clonotype. The chain recombines TRBV20-1 with TRBJ2-4; a weak D match, TRBD2 (5 bases). Germline V gene lookup returns CDR1 DFQATT and CDR2 SNEGSKA (reference sequence). This CDR3 contains 14 residues. Between the trimmed V and J ends, which lost 2 bases and 0 bases, there was a span of 8 bases. The CDR3: CSARQGLAKNIQYF. Here the CDR3 DNA reads TGCAGTGCTAGACAAGGACTAGCCAAAAACATTCAGTACTTC.

This chain joins TRBV20-1 and TRBJ2-7; D may be TRBD2 (5 bases). In germline, CDR1 is DFQATT, CDR2 SNEGSKA (reference sequence). CDR3 size: 13 residues. V was pared by 5 bases and J by 6 bases, with 17 bases between. The DNA of the CDR3 is TGCAGTGCTCCTAAGGCCGCGGGTAGCGAGCAGTACTTC. Amino acid sequence: CSAPKAAGSEQYF.

This chain links TRBV20-1 with TRBJ1-2; D gene ambiguous. Germline-derived CDR1 and CDR2 are DFQATT and SNEGSKA (reference sequence). V was cut by 3 bases and J by 4 bases, with 12 bases left in between. The CDR3 covers 13 residues. The CDR3 loop reads CSASPRVGYGYTF. The CDR3 nucleotides read TGCAGTGCTAGCCCCCGGGTCGGCTATGGCTACACCTTC.

This sequence joins TRBV5-1 and TRBJ2-1; tentatively, D is TRBD1 (6 bases). The CDR3 runs to 17 residues. Germline V gene data show CDR1 as SGHRS and CDR2 as YFSETQ. V was shortened by 3 bases and J by 1 base, with 17 bases between the two germline ends. In DNA form, the CDR3 reads TGCGCCAGCAGCTCCCAGTCGGGTGGGACATCCTACAATGAGCAGTTCTTC. This codes for CASSSQSGGTSYNEQFF. Full variable domain (remainder filled in from reference TRBV5-1 and TRBJ2-1): KAGVTQTPRYLIKTRGQQVTLSCSPISGHRSVSWYQQTPGQGLQFLFEYFSETQRNKGNFPGRFSGRQFSNSRSEMNVSTLELGDSALYLCASSSQSGGTSYNEQFFGPGTRLTVL.

The chain combines TRBV28 with TRBJ1-5, with D unclear. Trimming shortened V by 5 bases and J by 9 bases, and 11 bases separated the two germline ends. CDR1 and CDR2 (germline): MDHEN, SYDVKM. The CDR3 length is 12 residues. The CDR3, as DNA: TGTGCCAGCAGTGCCTCATCAGGGCCCCAGCATTTT. Protein product: CASSASSGPQHF.